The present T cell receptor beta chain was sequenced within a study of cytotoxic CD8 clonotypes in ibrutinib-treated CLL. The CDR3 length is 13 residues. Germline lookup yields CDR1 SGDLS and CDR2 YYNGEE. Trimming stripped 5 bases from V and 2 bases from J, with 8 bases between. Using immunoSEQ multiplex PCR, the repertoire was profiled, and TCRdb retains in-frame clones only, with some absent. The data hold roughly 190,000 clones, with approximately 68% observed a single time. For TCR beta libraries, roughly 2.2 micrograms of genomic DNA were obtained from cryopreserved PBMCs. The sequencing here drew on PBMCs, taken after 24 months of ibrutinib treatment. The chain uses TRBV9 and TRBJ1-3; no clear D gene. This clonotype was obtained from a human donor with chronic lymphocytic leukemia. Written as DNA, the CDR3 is TGTGCCAGCAGTGGGGTACCTGGAAACACCATATATTTT. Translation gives CASSGVPGNTIYF.